This TCR beta chain was recorded in a study of blood T cell repertoires in COVID-19. Study information: Acute-phase and convalescent COVID-19 samples originated in the United States, Italy and Spain. In each case, the material was cDNA or gDNA derived from T cells, B-cell-depleted T cells, or PBMCs.

With V trimmed by 7 bases and J by 9 bases, 12 bases remained unmatched. Germline V gives CDR1 LGHDT, CDR2 YNNKEL (reference sequence). This CDR3 is built from 15 residues. As handled by the study authors: Amplification of reference gene primers was used by the study to estimate nucleated cell counts. Here immunoSEQ multiplex PCR was the method, and the copy in TCRdb shows in-frame clones only, minus some. V and J calls and clone size are given by that table; D and trimming were obtained from the DNA. The data contain over 100,000 clones, almost 80% of them seen just once; the ten biggest clones take up 9.8%.

The rearrangement joins TRBV3-1 (or the pseudogene TRBV3-2) to TRBJ1-6; 7 positions agree with TRBD1. Sequenced: peripheral blood. The receptor's source is a man aged 60 to 69 with active or convalescent COVID-19. This chain's CDR3 is CASKKGQEVTSPLHF. CDR3 DNA: TGTGCCAGCAAAAAAGGACAGGAGGTTACTTCACCCCTCCACTTT.